This T cell receptor beta chain originates from a study of blood T cell repertoires in COVID-19. Authors' analysis steps: Reference gene primer amplification gave estimated nucleated cell counts. The method was immunoSEQ multiplex PCR; TCRdb's version includes in-frame clones alone and lacks a portion of them. V and J calls and clone size come straight from that table; D and trimming were deduced from the DNA. The sample records 120,000 or so clones, roughly 88% being singletons. CDR1 KGHSH and CDR2 LQKENI come from the germline V gene. Trimming removed 3 bases from V and 4 bases from J, with 6 bases in between. The CDR3 consists of 13 residues.

The origin of this receptor is a man aged 50-59 years with acute or convalescent COVID-19. The sequenced material came from peripheral blood. The V call is TRBV18, the J call TRBJ2-2; D unresolved. CDR3 DNA: TGTGCCAGCTCACCCAGGCCCACCGGGGAGCTGTTTTTT. As protein: CASSPRPTGELFF.